Following are 22 T cell receptor beta chains from one sample sequenced in a study of Ad26.COV2.S vaccination and SARS-CoV-2 variants. Assay used: immunoSEQ multiplex PCR; TCRdb lists only in-frame clones, some missing. Among about 450,000 clones, 89% were seen once, and the ten largest hold approximately 2.5%. Documented treatment: roughly 19 received Ad26.COV2.S at low or high dose, single or two shots; five or six received placebo; per-sample allocation not given. All samples were drawn on day 63, counting from the first vaccine or placebo injection. This sample comprised peripheral blood, obtained in a trial of Ad26.COV2.S vaccine versus placebo. These receptors came from a person aged 18-60 years who received the Ad26.COV2.S COVID-19 vaccine or a placebo.

V and J are TRBV6-2 or TRBV6-3 and TRBJ1-5; D gene unclear. V was pared by 2 bases and J by 7 bases, with 9 bases between. CDR3 length equals 13 residues. CDR1 is MNHEY, CDR2 SVGEGT, per germline. The CDR3: CASSYAYTQPQHF. CDR3 DNA: TGTGCCAGCAGTTACGCCTACACCCAGCCCCAGCATTTT.

The rearrangement links TRBV27 to TRBJ1-6; unclear D gene. Trimming took off 7 bases at V and 7 bases at J, with 8 bases between the two ends. Germline V lookup: CDR1 MNHEY, CDR2 SMNVEV (reference sequence). The CDR3 loop spans 12 amino acids. In DNA, the CDR3 is TGTGCCAGCACTGGGGAAAATTCACCCCTCCACTTT. Residues: CASTGENSPLHF.

V usage is TRBV10-3 and J usage is TRBJ1-1; 7 bases align to TRBD1. The V gene's germline CDR1 is ENHRY and CDR2 SYGVKD. The CDR3 sequence is 15 residues long. V lost 3 bases to trimming and J lost 2 bases; unmatched junction nucleotides: 6. The CDR3 sequence: CAISDIGTANTEAFF. The CDR3 coding sequence is TGTGCCATCAGTGATATTGGGACAGCTAACACTGAAGCTTTCTTT.

The chain carries TRBV18 and TRBJ2-1; D gene ambiguous. V dropped 2 bases and J dropped 5 bases, with 10 bases sitting between them. The germline V gene has CDR1 KGHSH and CDR2 LQKENI. There are 14 residues in the CDR3. The DNA of the CDR3 is TGTGCCAGCTCACCAGGGTCTCCTCACAATGAGCAGTTCTTC. Translated: CASSPGSPHNEQFF.

This clone appeared once. The chain uses TRBV7-2 and TRBJ2-5, with 7 nucleotides matching TRBD2. The ends lost 7 bases at V and 7 bases at J; junction bases unmatched: 15. The CDR3 has 15 amino acids. Germline V gene lookup returns CDR1 SGHTA and CDR2 FQGNSA. This CDR3 reads CASNSRAGETGTQYF. The CDR3 DNA sequence: TGTGCCAGCAACTCTAGGGCGGGGGAGACTGGGACCCAGTACTTC.

Only a few counts were recorded for this clone. V and J are TRBV7-9 and TRBJ2-1; the D is unclear. Germline V lookup: CDR1 SEHNR, CDR2 FQNEAQ (reference sequence). The CDR3 sequence is 13 residues long. The germline V and J ends were trimmed by 1 base and 2 bases, with 3 bases remaining between them. The CDR3 loop reads CASSLGPYNEQFF. Here the CDR3 DNA reads TGTGCCAGCAGCTTAGGGCCCTACAATGAGCAGTTCTTC.

The chain has TRBV3-1 (or the pseudogene TRBV3-2) and TRBJ1-4; D perhaps matches TRBD1 (6 bases). V was pared by 3 bases and J by 3 bases, with 8 bases between. Germline V gives CDR1 LGHDT, CDR2 YNNKEL (reference sequence). The CDR3 covers 14 residues. CDR3 residues: CASSQTGANEKLFF. The DNA for the CDR3 is TGTGCCAGCAGCCAGACAGGTGCTAATGAAAAACTGTTTTTT.

The chain employs TRBV11-2 and TRBJ2-3; TRBD2 matches at 10 bases. V was pared by 4 bases and J by 4 bases, with 5 bases of the junction left unmatched. The germline V gene has CDR1 SGHAT and CDR2 FQNNGV. The CDR3 loop spans 15 amino acids. CDR3 DNA: TGTGCCAGCAGCTCTCTAGCGGGAGTAGCAGATACGCAGTATTTT. This sequence encodes CASSSLAGVADTQYF.

A single count supports this clone. At one end, the junction sequence differs from germline, possibly due to a read error. The chain carries TRBV19 and TRBJ2-1; weak D call: TRBD1 (6 bases). The germline gives CDR1 LNHDA, CDR2 SQIVND (reference sequence). This CDR3 is built from 15 residues. The CDR3 spells CASSIDPRRTAGVIF. For the CDR3, the DNA is TGTGCCAGTAGTATAGACCCGAGACGGACAGCCGGGGTGATCTTC.

This clone was picked up a small number of times. This rearrangement joins TRBV11-2 to TRBJ1-1; D is uncertain. With 4 bases removed from V and 5 bases from J, the gap between germline ends came to 14 bases. Per germline, CDR1 SGHAT and CDR2 FQNNGV. CDR3 length: 14 amino acids. CDR3 nucleotide sequence: TGTGCCAGCAGCTCTCCGCGGGGAGGGACTGAAGCTTTCTTT. This sequence encodes CASSSPRGGTEAFF.

This chain links TRBV3-1 (or the pseudogene TRBV3-2) with TRBJ2-2; no definite D call. Between the trimmed V and J ends, which lost 0 bases and 0 bases, there was a span of 14 bases. The length of the CDR3 is 18 residues. CDR1 and CDR2 from the germline V gene are LGHDT and YNNKEL (reference sequence). CDR3 residues: CASSQDLGSAANTGELFF. In nucleotides, the CDR3 is TGTGCCAGCAGCCAAGATCTGGGATCCGCCGCGAACACCGGGGAGCTGTTTTTT.

This clone was seen only once. The rearrangement links TRBV4-2 to TRBJ2-3; 11 bases match TRBD2. V was clipped by 3 bases and J by 6 bases; unmatched bases: 17. The germline V gene has CDR1 LGHNA and CDR2 YNFKEQ. This CDR3 has 19 amino acids. CDR3 DNA: TGTGCCAGCAGCCATATAGCGGGAGGGCCATACCTCGCGACCGATACGCAGTATTTT. It yields the protein CASSHIAGGPYLATDTQYF.

The chain carries TRBV20-1 and TRBJ2-3; perhaps TRBD2 as D (5 bases). Trimming took 6 bases from V and 5 from J, leaving 9 bases between them. Germline CDR1 reads DFQATT; CDR2 reads SNEGSKA (reference sequence). The length of the CDR3 is 11 residues. This CDR3 reads CSAQRGDTQYF. The DNA for the CDR3 is TGCAGTGCGCAACGGGGAGATACGCAGTATTTT.

The chain carries TRBV6-2 or TRBV6-3 and TRBJ2-1, with 8 bases matching TRBD2. The CDR3 contains 16 residues. V lost 5 bases to trimming and J lost 4 bases; unmatched junction nucleotides: 10. Germline V lookup: CDR1 MNHEY, CDR2 SVGEGT. The CDR3 nucleotides read TGTGCCAGCAGTGGAAGCGGGGGCCGGTATTACAATGAGCAGTTCTTC. This translates into CASSGSGGRYYNEQFF.

The DNA of the CDR3 is TGTGCCAGTAGTGCGCTAAGGGGGCGCCATGGCTACACCTTC. It codes for CASSALRGRHGYTF. The rearrangement uses TRBV19 and TRBJ1-2; 7 bases line up with TRBD1. Germline V gene lookup returns CDR1 LNHDA and CDR2 SQIVND (reference sequence). V lost 5 bases, J lost 6 bases, and 9 bases stayed unmatched. The CDR3 is made up of 14 amino acids. Supplemented by reference TRBV19 and TRBJ1-2, the full variable domain reads DGGITQSPKYLFRKEGQNVTLSCEQNLNHDAMYWYRQDPGQGLRLIYYSQIVNDFQKGDIAEGYSVSREKKESFPLTVTSAQKNPTAFYLCASSALRGRHGYTFGSGTRLTVV.

This chain links TRBV2 with TRBJ2-3; D gene unclear. Trimming left V 7 bases short and J 4 bases short, with 18 bases between. Germline values: CDR1 SNHLY, CDR2 FYNNEI. The CDR3 runs 15 residues. DNA for the CDR3: TGTGCCAGCAATAAGACCCCACTGTGGGCAGATACGCAGTATTTT. Translation gives CASNKTPLWADTQYF.

The V and J genes are TRBV24-1 and TRBJ2-1; 16 bases agree with TRBD2. Germline V CDR1 and CDR2: KGHDR, SFDVKD. With V trimmed by 3 bases and J by 8 bases, 6 bases remained unmatched. This CDR3 region has 17 residues. The CDR3, as DNA: TGTGCCACCAGTGATGCTACTGGGACTAGCGGGAGGGATGAGCAGTTCTTC. Amino acids: CATSDATGTSGRDEQFF.

The rearrangement joins TRBV27 to TRBJ1-1; the D is unclear. CDR3 length equals 11 residues. The V end was cut by 3 bases, the J end by 7 bases, with 6 bases between. From germline, CDR1 is MNHEY and CDR2 SMNVEV (reference sequence). DNA for the CDR3: TGTGCCAGCAGTTTGCGCGGTGAAGCTTTCTTT. This gives the protein CASSLRGEAFF.

The V and J genes are TRBV4-3 and TRBJ2-3; D remains ambiguous. The germline V and J ends were trimmed by 1 base and 5 bases, with 4 bases remaining between them. The CDR3 consists of 12 residues. The germline V gene has CDR1 LGHNA and CDR2 YSLEER. The CDR3 loop is CASSQVKDTQYF. The CDR3 region has the DNA TGCGCCAGCAGCCAAGTAAAAGATACGCAGTATTTT.

V and J are TRBV9 and TRBJ1-2, with a possible D match to TRBD1 (6 bases). Trimming took off 6 bases at V and 6 bases at J, with 21 bases between the two ends. Looked up from germline, CDR1 is SGDLS and CDR2 is YYNGEE. This CDR3 region has 15 residues. CDR3: CASTSGGGRGDGYTF. DNA for the CDR3: TGTGCCAGCACCTCGGGCGGAGGCAGGGGTGATGGCTACACCTTC.

The V gene is TRBV5-1, the J gene TRBJ1-6; no firm D call. Deletions cut 0 bases from V and 0 bases from J, with 4 bases between. The CDR3 extends over 15 amino acids. Germline V lookup: CDR1 SGHRS, CDR2 YFSETQ. The CDR3 nucleotides read TGCGCCAGCAGCTTGGTTGGCTCCTATAATTCACCCCTCCACTTT. Its protein product is CASSLVGSYNSPLHF.

V is TRBV7-2 and J is TRBJ2-5; D is unclear. V lost 1 base to trimming and J lost 8 bases, with 11 bases between them. The V gene's germline CDR1 is SGHTA and CDR2 FQGNSA. The CDR3 totals 13 residues. CDR3 residues: CASSLDPRNTQYF. The CDR3 DNA reads TGTGCCAGCAGCTTAGACCCACGTAATACCCAGTACTTC.